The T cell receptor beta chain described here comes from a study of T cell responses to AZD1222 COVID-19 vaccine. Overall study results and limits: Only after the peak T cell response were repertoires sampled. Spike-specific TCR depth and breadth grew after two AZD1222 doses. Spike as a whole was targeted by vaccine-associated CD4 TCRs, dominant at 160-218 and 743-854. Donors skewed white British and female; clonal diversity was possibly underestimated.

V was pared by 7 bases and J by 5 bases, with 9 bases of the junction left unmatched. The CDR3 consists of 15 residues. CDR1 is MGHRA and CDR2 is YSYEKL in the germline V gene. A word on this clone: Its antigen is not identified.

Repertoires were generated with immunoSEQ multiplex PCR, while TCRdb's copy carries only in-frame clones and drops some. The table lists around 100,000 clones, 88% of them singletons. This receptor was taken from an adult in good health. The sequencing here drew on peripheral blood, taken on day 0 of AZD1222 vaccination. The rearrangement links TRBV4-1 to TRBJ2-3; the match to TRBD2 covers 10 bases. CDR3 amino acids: CASNDIAGGRDTQYF. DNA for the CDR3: TGCGCCAGCAACGATATAGCGGGGGGTCGAGATACGCAGTATTTT.